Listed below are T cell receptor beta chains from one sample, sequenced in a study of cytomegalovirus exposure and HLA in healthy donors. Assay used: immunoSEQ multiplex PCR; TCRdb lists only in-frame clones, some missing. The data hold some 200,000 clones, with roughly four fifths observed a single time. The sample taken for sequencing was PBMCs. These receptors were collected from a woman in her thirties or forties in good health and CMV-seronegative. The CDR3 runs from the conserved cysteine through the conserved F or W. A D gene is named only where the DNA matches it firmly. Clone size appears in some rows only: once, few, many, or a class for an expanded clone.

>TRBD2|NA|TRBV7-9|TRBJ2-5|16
CSSSLTPGLAQETQYF
TGTTCCAGCAGCTTAACCCCGGGACTAGCGCAAGAGACCCAGTACTTC
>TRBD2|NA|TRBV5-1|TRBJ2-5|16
CASSLGATSGQETQYF
TGCGCCAGCAGCTTGGGCGCGACTAGCGGCCAAGAGACCCAGTACTTC
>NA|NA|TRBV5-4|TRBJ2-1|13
CASSLALHNEQFF
TGTGCCAGCAGCTTGGCCCTACACAATGAGCAGTTCTTC
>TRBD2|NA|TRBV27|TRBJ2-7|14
CASSFSTSAAEQYF
TGTGCCAGCAGTTTCTCGACTAGCGCAGCCGAGCAGTACTTC
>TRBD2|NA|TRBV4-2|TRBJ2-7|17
CASSQALGGERGYEQYF
TGTGCCAGCAGCCAAGCGCTGGGGGGAGAGCGGGGCTACGAGCAGTACTTC
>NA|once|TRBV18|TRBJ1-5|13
CASSDPNGVPQHF
TGTGCCAGCTCTGATCCCAACGGGGTGCCCCAGCATTTT
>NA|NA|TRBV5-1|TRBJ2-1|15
CASTSPPGSYNEQFF
TGCGCCAGCACCTCCCCCCCGGGCTCCTACAATGAGCAGTTCTTC
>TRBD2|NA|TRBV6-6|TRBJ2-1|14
CASTLAGPTNEQFF
TGTGCCAGCACTTTAGCGGGACCTACAAATGAGCAGTTCTTC
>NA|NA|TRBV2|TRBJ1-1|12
CASSALNIEAFF
TGTGCCAGCAGTGCTCTGAACATTGAAGCTTTCTTT
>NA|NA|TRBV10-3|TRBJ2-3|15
CAISGSFLSTDTQYF
TGTGCCATCAGTGGTTCTTTTCTTAGCACAGATACGCAGTATTTT
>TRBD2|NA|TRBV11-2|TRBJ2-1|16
CASSLLAGEYYNEQFF
TGTGCCAGCAGCCTTCTAGCGGGAGAGTACTACAATGAGCAGTTCTTC
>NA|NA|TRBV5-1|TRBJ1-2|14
CASSASPGPYGYTF
TGCGCCAGCAGCGCCTCTCCAGGCCCCTATGGCTACACCTTC
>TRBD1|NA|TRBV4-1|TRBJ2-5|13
CASSLGQQETQYF
TGCGCCAGCAGCCTGGGACAGCAAGAGACCCAGTACTTC
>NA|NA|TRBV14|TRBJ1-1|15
CASSQDRGWDTEAFF
TGTGCCAGCAGCCAAGATCGGGGATGGGACACTGAAGCTTTCTTT
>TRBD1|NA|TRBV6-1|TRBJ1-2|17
CASSAGTGGAISYGYTF
TGTGCCAGCAGTGCCGGGACAGGGGGCGCGATATCCTATGGCTACACCTTC
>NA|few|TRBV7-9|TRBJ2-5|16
CASSLALRRYQETQYF
TGTGCCAGCAGCTTAGCGTTAAGGCGGTACCAAGAGACCCAGTACTTC
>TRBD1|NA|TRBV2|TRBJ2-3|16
CASSEYGTGGWYTQYF
TGTGCCAGCAGTGAATATGGGACAGGGGGCTGGTATACGCAGTATTTT
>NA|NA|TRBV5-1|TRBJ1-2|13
CASSLGQLYGYTF
TGCGCCAGCAGCTTGGGACAGCTCTATGGCTACACCTTC
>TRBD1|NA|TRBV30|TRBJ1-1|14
CAWSVPPGGTEAFF
TGTGCCTGGAGTGTACCCCCAGGGGGCACTGAAGCTTTCTTT
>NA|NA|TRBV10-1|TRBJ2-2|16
CASSEIRSTRLEELFF
TGCGCCAGCAGTGAGATTCGTTCGACTAGGCTGGAGGAGCTGTTTTTT
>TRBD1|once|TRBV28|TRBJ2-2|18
CASSPGQGSASNTGELFF
TGTGCCAGCAGTCCGGGACAGGGGAGCGCTTCGAACACCGGGGAGCTGTTTTTT
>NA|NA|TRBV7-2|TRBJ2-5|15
CASSLAQGSRQTQYF
TGTGCCAGCAGCTTAGCACAGGGTAGCAGGCAGACCCAGTACTTC
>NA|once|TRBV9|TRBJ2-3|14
CASNISPFTDTQYF
TGTGCCAGCAATATTTCCCCCTTTACAGATACGCAGTATTTT
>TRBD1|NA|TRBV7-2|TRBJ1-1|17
CASSPRDRGLGNTEAFF
TGTGCCAGCAGCCCCAGGGACAGGGGGCTAGGGAACACTGAAGCTTTCTTT
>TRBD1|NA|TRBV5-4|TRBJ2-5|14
CASSPQGTQETQYF
TGTGCCAGCAGCCCACAGGGGACCCAAGAGACCCAGTACTTC
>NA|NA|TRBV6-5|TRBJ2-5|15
CASSYQGASGETQYF
TGTGCCAGCAGTTACCAAGGGGCCTCAGGGGAGACCCAGTACTTC
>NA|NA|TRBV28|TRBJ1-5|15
CASSSPGRGNQPQHF
TGTGCCAGCAGCTCGCCCGGGAGGGGCAATCAGCCCCAGCATTTT
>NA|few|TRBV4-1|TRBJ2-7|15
CASSQGQGEIYEQYF
TGCGCCAGCAGCCAAGGGCAGGGTGAGATCTACGAGCAGTACTTC
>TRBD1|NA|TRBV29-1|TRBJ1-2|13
CSVPGQTYYGYTF
TGCAGCGTCCCGGGACAGACGTACTATGGCTACACCTTC
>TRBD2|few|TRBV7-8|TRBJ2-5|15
CASSLSGGVRETQYF
TGTGCCAGCAGCTTGTCGGGAGGGGTTCGAGAGACCCAGTACTTC
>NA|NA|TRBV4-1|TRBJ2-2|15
CASSQDWGLERELFF
TGCGCCAGCAGCCAAGACTGGGGCCTAGAGAGGGAGCTGTTTTTT
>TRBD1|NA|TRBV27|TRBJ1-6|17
CASSLSGGTGGLSPLHF
TGTGCCAGCAGTTTATCAGGGGGGACAGGGGGCTTGTCACCCCTCCACTTT
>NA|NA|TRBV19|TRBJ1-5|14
CASSGGLSNQPQHF
TGTGCCAGTAGCGGGGGTCTTAGCAATCAGCCCCAGCATTTT
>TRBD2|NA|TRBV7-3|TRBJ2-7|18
CASSLDRNTSGGSYEQYF
TGTGCCAGCAGCTTAGACCGAAATACTAGCGGGGGTTCCTACGAGCAGTACTTC
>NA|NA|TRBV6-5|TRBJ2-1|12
CASFTLSNEQFF
TGTGCCAGCTTCACCCTTAGCAATGAGCAGTTCTTC
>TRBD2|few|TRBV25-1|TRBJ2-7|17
CASRSLRTSGRFDEQYF
TGTGCCAGCCGCAGTCTCCGGACTAGCGGGAGGTTCGACGAGCAGTACTTC
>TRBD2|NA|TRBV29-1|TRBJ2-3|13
CSVLAGGTDTQYF
TGCAGCGTACTAGCGGGGGGCACAGATACGCAGTATTTT
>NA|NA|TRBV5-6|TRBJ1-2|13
CASSRADSYGYTF
TGTGCCAGCAGCCGGGCTGACAGCTATGGCTACACCTTC
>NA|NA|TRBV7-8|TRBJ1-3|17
CASSSRYDSYSGNTIYF
TGTGCCAGCAGCTCGCGTTACGACAGTTACTCTGGAAACACCATATATTTT
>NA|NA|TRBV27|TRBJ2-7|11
CASSLYNEQYF
TGTGCCAGCAGTTTATATAACGAGCAGTACTTC
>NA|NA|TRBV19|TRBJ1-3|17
CASSNLDSSISGNTIYF
TGTGCCAGTAGTAACCTCGACAGCTCAATCTCTGGAAACACCATATATTTT
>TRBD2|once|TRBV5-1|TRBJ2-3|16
CASSLSSGSLVDTQYF
TGCGCCAGCAGCTTGTCAAGCGGGAGTTTGGTAGATACGCAGTATTTT
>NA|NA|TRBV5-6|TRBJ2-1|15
CASSLAQLVLYEQFF
TGTGCCAGCAGCTTGGCCCAACTAGTTCTGTATGAGCAGTTCTTC
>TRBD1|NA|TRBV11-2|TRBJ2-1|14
CASSTRTGYGEQFF
TGTGCCAGCAGCACCCGGACAGGGTACGGTGAGCAGTTCTTC
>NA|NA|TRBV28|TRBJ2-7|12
CASKGGRYEQYF
TGTGCCAGCAAGGGCGGGCGCTACGAGCAGTACTTC
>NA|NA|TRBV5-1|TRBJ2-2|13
CASSLLPTGELFF
TGCGCCAGCAGCCTGCTACCCACCGGGGAGCTGTTTTTT
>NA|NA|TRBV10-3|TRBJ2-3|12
CAIRSQGDTQYF
TGTGCCATCAGATCACAGGGTGATACGCAGTATTTT
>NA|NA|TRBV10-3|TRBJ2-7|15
CAISEPEAEGYEQYF
TGTGCCATCAGTGAGCCGGAGGCAGAAGGATACGAGCAGTACTTC
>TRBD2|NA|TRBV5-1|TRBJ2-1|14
CASSRRGGVNEQFF
TGCGCCAGCAGCCGTCGGGGGGGGGTCAATGAGCAGTTCTTC
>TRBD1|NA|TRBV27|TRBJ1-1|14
CASSLGDRLTEAFF
TGTGCCAGCAGTTTGGGGGACAGACTCACTGAAGCTTTCTTT
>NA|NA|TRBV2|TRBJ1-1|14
CASSQQAGLTEAFF
TGTGCCAGCAGTCAGCAGGCAGGGTTGACTGAAGCTTTCTTT
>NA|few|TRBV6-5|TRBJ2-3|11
CASSKRDTQYF
TGTGCCAGCAGTAAGAGAGATACGCAGTATTTT
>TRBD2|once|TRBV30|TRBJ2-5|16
CAWSSTSGGSKETQYF
TGTGCCTGGAGTTCGACTAGCGGGGGGTCTAAGGAGACCCAGTACTTC
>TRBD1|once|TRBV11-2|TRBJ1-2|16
CASSRGQGADKNGYTF
TGTGCCAGCAGCCGAGGACAGGGGGCTGATAAGAATGGCTACACCTTC
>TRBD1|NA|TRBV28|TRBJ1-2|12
CASGTANYGYTF
TGTGCCAGTGGGACAGCAAACTATGGCTACACCTTC
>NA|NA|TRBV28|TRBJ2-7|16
CASSPEFGFKLRLQYF
TGTGCCAGCAGCCCCGAGTTTGGGTTCAAACTACGATTGCAGTACTTC
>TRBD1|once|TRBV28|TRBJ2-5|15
CASSTLGQVKETQYF
TGTGCCAGCAGTACCCTAGGACAGGTGAAAGAGACCCAGTACTTC
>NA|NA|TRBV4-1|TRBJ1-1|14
CASSQDPRGTEAFF
TGCGCCAGCAGCCAAGATCCACGGGGGACTGAAGCTTTCTTT